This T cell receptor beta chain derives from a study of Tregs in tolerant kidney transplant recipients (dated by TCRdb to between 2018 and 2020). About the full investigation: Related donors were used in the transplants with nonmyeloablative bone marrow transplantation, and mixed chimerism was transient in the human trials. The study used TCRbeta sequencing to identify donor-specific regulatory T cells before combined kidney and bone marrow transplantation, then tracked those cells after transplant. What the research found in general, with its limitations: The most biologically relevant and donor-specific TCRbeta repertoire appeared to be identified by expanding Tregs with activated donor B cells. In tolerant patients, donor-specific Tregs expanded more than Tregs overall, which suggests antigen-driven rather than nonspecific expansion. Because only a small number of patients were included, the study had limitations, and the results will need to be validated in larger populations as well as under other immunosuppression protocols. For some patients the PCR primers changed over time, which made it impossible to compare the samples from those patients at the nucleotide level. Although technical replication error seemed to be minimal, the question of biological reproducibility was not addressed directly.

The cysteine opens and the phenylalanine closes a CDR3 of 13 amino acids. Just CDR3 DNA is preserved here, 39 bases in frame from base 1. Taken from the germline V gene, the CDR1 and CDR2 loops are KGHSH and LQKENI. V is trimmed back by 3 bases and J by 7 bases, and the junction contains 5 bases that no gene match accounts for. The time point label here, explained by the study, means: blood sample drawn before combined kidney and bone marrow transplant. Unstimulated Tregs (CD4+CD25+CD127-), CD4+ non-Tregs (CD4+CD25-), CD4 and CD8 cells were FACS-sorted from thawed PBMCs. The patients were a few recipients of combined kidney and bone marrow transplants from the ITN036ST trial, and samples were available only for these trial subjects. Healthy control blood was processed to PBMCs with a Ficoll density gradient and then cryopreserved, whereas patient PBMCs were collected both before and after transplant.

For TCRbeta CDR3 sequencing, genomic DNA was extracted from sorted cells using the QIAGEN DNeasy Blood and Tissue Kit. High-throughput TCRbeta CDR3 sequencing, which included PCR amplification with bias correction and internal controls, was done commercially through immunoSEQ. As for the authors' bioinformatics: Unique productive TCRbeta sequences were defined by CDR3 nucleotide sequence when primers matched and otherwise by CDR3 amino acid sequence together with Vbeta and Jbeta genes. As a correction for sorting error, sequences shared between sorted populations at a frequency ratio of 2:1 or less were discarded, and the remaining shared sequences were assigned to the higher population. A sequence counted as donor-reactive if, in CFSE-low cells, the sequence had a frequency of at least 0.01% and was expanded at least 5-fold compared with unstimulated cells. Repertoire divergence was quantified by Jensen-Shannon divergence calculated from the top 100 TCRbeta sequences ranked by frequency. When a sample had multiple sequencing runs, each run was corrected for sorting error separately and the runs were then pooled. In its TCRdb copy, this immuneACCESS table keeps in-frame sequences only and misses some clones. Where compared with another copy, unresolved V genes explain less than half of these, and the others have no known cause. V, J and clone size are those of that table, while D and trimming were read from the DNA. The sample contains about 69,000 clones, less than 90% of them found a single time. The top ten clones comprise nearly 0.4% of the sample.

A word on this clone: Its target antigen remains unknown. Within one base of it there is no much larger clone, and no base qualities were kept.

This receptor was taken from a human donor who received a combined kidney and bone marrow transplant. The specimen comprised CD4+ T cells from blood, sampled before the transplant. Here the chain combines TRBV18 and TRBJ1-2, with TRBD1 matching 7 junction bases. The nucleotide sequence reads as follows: TGTGCCAGCTCACCGGACAGGTTTGGTGGCTACACCTTC. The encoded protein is CASSPDRFGGYTF.